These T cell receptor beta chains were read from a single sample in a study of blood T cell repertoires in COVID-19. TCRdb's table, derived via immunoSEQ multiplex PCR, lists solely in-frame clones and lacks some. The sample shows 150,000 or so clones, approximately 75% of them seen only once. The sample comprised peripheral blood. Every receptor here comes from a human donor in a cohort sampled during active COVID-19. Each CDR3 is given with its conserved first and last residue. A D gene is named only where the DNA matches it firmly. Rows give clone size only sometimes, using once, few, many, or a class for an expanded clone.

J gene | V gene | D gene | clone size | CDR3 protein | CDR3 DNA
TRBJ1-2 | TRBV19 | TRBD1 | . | CASSIRGRGDGYTF | TGTGCCAGTAGTATAAGGGGGCGCGGAGATGGCTACACCTTC
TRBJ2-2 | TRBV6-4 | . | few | CASSRDGGVGELFF | TGTGCCAGCAGCCGGGACGGAGGGGTCGGGGAGCTGTTTTTT
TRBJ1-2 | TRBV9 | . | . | CASSDSLYGYTF | TGTGCCAGCAGCGACAGTCTCTATGGCTACACCTTC
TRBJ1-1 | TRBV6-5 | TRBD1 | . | CASSSHSGGETEAFF | TGTGCCAGCAGTTCCCATTCAGGGGGCGAAACTGAAGCTTTCTTT
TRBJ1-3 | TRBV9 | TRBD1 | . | CASSASGQGRVTIYF | TGTGCCAGCAGCGCGTCGGGACAGGGGCGAGTCACCATATATTTT
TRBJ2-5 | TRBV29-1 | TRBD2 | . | CSVAGTRGVTQYF | TGCAGCGTCGCCGGGACTAGAGGCGTGACCCAGTACTTC
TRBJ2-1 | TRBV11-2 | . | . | CASSLGTGSDEQFF | TGTGCCAGCAGCTTAGGTACGGGAAGCGATGAGCAGTTCTTC
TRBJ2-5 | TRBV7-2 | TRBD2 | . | CASSLKAGQETQYF | TGTGCCAGCAGCTTAAAAGCGGGACAAGAGACCCAGTACTTC
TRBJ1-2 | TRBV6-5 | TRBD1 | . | CASSYVGQGARGYTF | TGTGCCAGCAGTTACGTCGGACAGGGGGCGCGCGGCTACACCTTC
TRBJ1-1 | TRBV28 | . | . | CASSGTNELKMNTEAFF | TGTGCCAGCTCAGGGACAAATGAACTCAAAATGAACACTGAAGCTTTCTTT
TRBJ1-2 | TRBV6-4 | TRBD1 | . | CASSLTTGTGAFGYTF | TGTGCCAGCAGTCTGACTACTGGGACAGGGGCATTTGGCTACACCTTC
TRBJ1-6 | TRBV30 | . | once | CAWSKGIYNSPLHF | TGTGCCTGGAGTAAGGGGATCTATAATTCACCCCTCCACTTT
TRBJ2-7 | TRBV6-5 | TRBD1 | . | CASRGTGLSSYEQYF | TGTGCCAGCAGGGGGACAGGGTTAAGCTCCTACGAGCAGTACTTC
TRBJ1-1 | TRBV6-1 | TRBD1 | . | CASSEIGTGNTEAFF | TGTGCCAGCAGTGAAATCGGGACAGGGAACACTGAAGCTTTCTTT
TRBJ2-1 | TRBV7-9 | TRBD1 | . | CASSSYRGSSYNEQFF | TGTGCCAGCAGCTCCTACAGGGGAAGCTCCTACAATGAGCAGTTCTTC
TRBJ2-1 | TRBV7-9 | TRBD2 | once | CASSGTSGTRAGYNEQFF | TGTGCCAGCAGTGGGACTAGCGGGACTCGTGCGGGGTACAATGAGCAGTTCTTC
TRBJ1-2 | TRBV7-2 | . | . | CASSLINIVTANYGYTF | TGTGCCAGCAGCCTAATTAATATTGTCACAGCTAACTATGGCTACACCTTC